Presented here are 20 T cell receptor beta chains from one specimen sequenced in a study of blood T cells in healthy people across ages. Sample-barcoded 5' priming and a J-beta primer mix drove a second PCR of about 7 to 12 cycles. TCRdb redid the calling of the 5' RACE reads with MiXCR, one entry per CDR3 protein. The table shows approximately 830,000 distinct CDR3 sequences, with 62% occurring only once. What was sequenced was blood. Receptors were obtained from a man younger than 40 in good health.

Judged by abundance, this clonotype is medium-sized. V usage is TRBV20-1 and J usage is TRBJ2-7, with 7 bases that match TRBD2. This CDR3 has 15 residues. J lost 0 bases, V lost 0 bases, and 5 bases had no gene match. Germline V gene data show CDR1 as DFQATT and CDR2 as SNEGSKA (reference sequence). CDR3 protein: CSARELGGYSYEQYF. CDR3 in DNA: TGCAGTGCTAGAGAATTGGGGGGGTACTCCTACGAGCAGTACTTC.

CDR3 in amino acids: CSAPEGGKNIQYF. DNA of the CDR3: TGCAGTGCTCCCGAGGGGGGGAAAAACATTCAGTACTTC. This chain connects TRBV20-1 to TRBJ2-4; a weak D match, TRBD2 (7 bases). Trimming removed 5 bases at V and 4 bases at J, with 12 bases between. The CDR3 is made up of 13 amino acids. Per the germline V gene, CDR1 is DFQATT and CDR2 is SNEGSKA (reference sequence).

This clonotype was observed a few times. The V call is TRBV9, the J call TRBJ2-1; D is ambiguous. Germline-derived CDR1 and CDR2 are SGDLS and YYNGEE. The ends were cut back, 0 bases at V and 6 bases at J, with 10 bases in the middle. This CDR3 spans 14 amino acids. The CDR3 nucleotides are TGTGCCAGCAGCGTAGATAGTAGCTTCAATGAGCAGTTCTTC. It codes for CASSVDSSFNEQFF.

This clonotype was picked up one time. This rearrangement joins TRBV3-1 to TRBJ2-3; D gene unclear. This CDR3 contains 14 residues. CDR1 is LGHDT and CDR2 is YNNKEL in the germline V gene (reference sequence). The V and J ends lost 1 base and 7 bases respectively, with 12 bases between them. The CDR3 sequence: CASSQGGSPYTQYF. In nucleotides, the CDR3 is TGTGCCAGCAGCCAAGGGGGTAGCCCATATACGCAGTATTTT.

This chain connects TRBV7-8 to TRBJ2-5; 8 bases match TRBD2. The CDR3 covers 14 residues. Looked up from germline, CDR1 is SGHVS and CDR2 is FQNEAQ. After removal of 7 bases from V and 5 bases from J, the junction contained 9 bases not matched to a gene. In DNA form, the CDR3 reads TGTGCCAGCAACAACCCGGGGGGGAGCGAGACCCAGTACTTC. It yields the protein CASNNPGGSETQYF.

This clonotype was observed a handful of times. The gene calls are TRBV9 and TRBJ2-1; D ambiguous. V was shortened by 0 bases and J by 7 bases, with 17 bases between the two germline ends. The CDR3 runs to 16 residues. In germline, CDR1 is SGDLS, CDR2 YYNGEE. CDR3 amino acids: CASSVGDSSILNEQFF. DNA of the CDR3: TGTGCCAGCAGCGTAGGGGATAGCTCTATTTTAAATGAGCAGTTCTTC.

The rearrangement links TRBV9 to TRBJ2-1; D remains unclear. V was cut by 0 bases and J by 3 bases, with 4 bases left in between. Germline loops: CDR1 SGDLS, CDR2 YYNGEE. The CDR3 covers 13 residues. The CDR3 is CASSVDVYNEQFF. The CDR3 region has the DNA TGTGCCAGCAGCGTAGATGTCTACAATGAGCAGTTCTTC.

CDR3 sequence (DNA): TGTGCCAGCAGCCTAGGGGGGCACAATGAGCAGTTCTTC. This translates into CASSLGGHNEQFF. V gene TRBV11-2 combines with J gene TRBJ2-1; tentatively, D is TRBD1 or TRBD2 (6 bases each). The CDR3 is 13 amino acids. CDR1 is SGHAT, CDR2 FQNNGV, per germline. Trimming stripped 5 bases from V and 5 bases from J, with 10 bases between.

This chain joins TRBV9 and TRBJ2-5; the D gene could be TRBD1 or TRBD2 (7 bases each). V was pared by 0 bases and J by 2 bases, with 14 bases between. Per the germline V gene, CDR1 is SGDLS and CDR2 is YYNGEE. CDR3 length: 16 amino acids. This CDR3 reads CASSVEGGTVQETQYF. CDR3 sequence (DNA): TGTGCCAGCAGCGTAGAGGGAGGGACAGTGCAAGAGACCCAGTACTTC.

This clonotype has only a few counts. The V gene is TRBV20-1, the J gene TRBJ2-1; 9 bases are a match to TRBD2. The CDR3 is made up of 16 amino acids. The V gene's germline CDR1 is DFQATT and CDR2 SNEGSKA (reference sequence). Trimming took 1 base from V and 7 from J; bases not matched to a gene: 11. The CDR3 loop is CSARGPGAGGHNEQFF. In DNA, the CDR3 is TGCAGTGCTAGAGGTCCAGGGGCGGGGGGGCATAATGAGCAGTTCTTC.

The chain couples TRBV7-2 to TRBJ2-3; TRBD2 matches at 7 bases. This CDR3 region has 14 residues. Germline trimming cut 5 bases from V and 2 bases from J; bases unmatched to any gene: 4. Germline CDR1 reads SGHTA; CDR2 reads FQGNSA. The CDR3 loop is CASSPSGLTDTQYF. The DNA for the CDR3 is TGTGCCAGCAGCCCTAGCGGACTCACAGATACGCAGTATTTT.

Of note for this clonotype: A much bigger clone sits one base away, suggesting this may be a read error. The chain links TRBV2 to TRBJ2-6, with a possible D match to TRBD2 (5 bases). Per the germline V gene, CDR1 is SNHLY and CDR2 is FYNNEI. The CDR3 runs to 14 residues. CDR3 sequence reads: CASSERAGVNVLTF. In nucleotides, the CDR3 is TGTGCCAGCAGTGAAAGGGCCGGGGTCAACGTCCTGACTTTC.

This clonotype was seen many times. This may be a read error, as it is one base from a much larger clone. The chain joins TRBV5-5 to TRBJ2-4, with D perhaps TRBD1 or TRBD2 (5 bases each). The length of the CDR3 is 16 residues. CDR1 is SGHKS and CDR2 is YYEKEE in the germline V gene (reference sequence). The germline V and J ends were trimmed by 4 bases and 1 base, with 15 bases remaining between them. CDR3 sequence: CASSPDRRGAKNIQYF. CDR3 nucleotides: TGTGCCAGCAGCCCAGACAGAAGAGGGGCCAAAAACATTCAGTACTTC.

The chain employs TRBV27 and TRBJ2-5; D remains ambiguous. Germline CDR1 is MNHEY and CDR2 is SMNVEV (reference sequence). The CDR3 consists of 13 residues. V lost 2 bases and J 5 bases, leaving 9 bases between the germline ends. The CDR3: CASSLVFRETQYF. The CDR3 coding sequence is TGTGCCAGCAGTTTAGTCTTTAGGGAGACCCAGTACTTC.

This clonotype was counted a few times. The rearrangement joins TRBV13 to TRBJ2-7; D gene uncertain. Trimming removed 5 bases at V and 2 bases at J, with 10 bases between. CDR1 PRHDT and CDR2 FYEKMQ come from the germline V gene (reference sequence). This CDR3 is 13 amino acids long. The chain's CDR3 is CASSTREAYEQYF. For the CDR3, the DNA is TGTGCCAGCAGCACCAGAGAGGCCTACGAGCAGTACTTC.

This chain joins TRBV27 and TRBJ2-5; the match to TRBD2 covers 9 bases. The CDR3 covers 16 residues. V lost 10 bases and J lost 5; bases outside the gene matches: 17. Germline CDR1 is MNHEY and CDR2 is SMNVEV (reference sequence). This CDR3 reads CATAPRIAGARETQYF. The CDR3 DNA follows: TGTGCCACCGCTCCGAGAATAGCGGGGGCCCGGGAGACCCAGTACTTC.

CDR3 coding DNA: TGTGCCACCAGTGCCCAGGGGGGCCCTATGGATCAGCCCCAGCATTTT. Encoded protein: CATSAQGGPMDQPQHF. The J gene is TRBJ1-5, the V gene TRBV24-1; TRBD1 matches at 7 bases. CDR3 size: 16 residues. Germline trimming cut 5 bases from V and 5 bases from J; bases unmatched to any gene: 11. Looked up from germline, CDR1 is KGHDR and CDR2 is SFDVKD.

This chain uses TRBV29-1 with TRBJ2-7; D not resolved. V was clipped by 8 bases and J by 2 bases, with 13 bases between them. The CDR3 totals 12 residues. CDR1 and CDR2 (germline): SQVTM, ANQGSEA. CDR3 sequence (DNA): TGCAGCTTATTAGGGCACCCCTACGAGCAGTACTTC. Protein product: CSLLGHPYEQYF.

The rearrangement links TRBV6-5 to TRBJ1-6; D call uncertain. With 5 bases removed from V and 7 bases from J, the gap between germline ends came to 15 bases. The germline V gene has CDR1 MNHEY and CDR2 SVGAGI. The CDR3 totals 15 residues. The CDR3 region is CASSREVPMNSPLHF. CDR3 DNA sequence: TGTGCCAGCAGTCGGGAGGTTCCCATGAATTCACCCCTCCACTTT.

The chain joins TRBV9 to TRBJ2-1, with 12 bases fitting TRBD2. This CDR3 contains 15 residues. With V trimmed by 6 bases and J by 9 bases, 10 bases remained unmatched. Germline loops: CDR1 SGDLS, CDR2 YYNGEE. DNA for the CDR3: TGTGCCAGCACTACTAGCGGGGGGACGGGGAGTGAGCAGTTCTTC. This gives the protein CASTTSGGTGSEQFF.